This TCR beta chain is drawn from a study of T cells in Graves' hyperthyroidism and ophthalmopathy. Study context: At initial diagnosis, before any treatment had begun, peripheral blood was obtained. General study results and limits: Most expanded thyroid clonotypes above 0.001 recurred in blood.

Germline V lookup: CDR1 MGHRA, CDR2 YSYEKL. V dropped 3 bases and J dropped 2 bases, with 4 bases sitting between them. The CDR3 sequence is 13 residues long. To note about this clonotype: As yet, its antigen is unknown.

Patients were excluded because of uncontrolled infection, other autoimmune disease, pregnancy or lactation. Diagnosis relied on clinical symptoms, serum thyroxine and TRAb, thyroid ultrasound and orbital computed tomography. TCR beta CDR3 regions were amplified from RNA. The TCR CDR3 first-round RT-PCR relied on the HTBI primer set. TCRdb reprocessed the multiplex PCR reads via MiXCR and lists one record per CDR3 protein. The sample records 500,000 to 650,000 distinct CDR3 sequences, less than 20% being singletons. The rearrangement joins TRBV4-1 to TRBJ2-2; D not certain. Sequencing was carried out using blood. This TCR came from a man between 35 and 55 years old with Graves' ophthalmopathy. The CDR3 coding sequence is TGCGCCAGCAGCCATCACAACACCGGGGAGCTGTTTTTT. It codes for CASSHHNTGELFF.